A selection of T cell receptor beta chains follows, all from one sample in a study of CD8 T cells in ankylosing spondylitis. Each CDR3 protein is one row after TCRdb ran MiXCR on the 5' RACE reads. Of 350,000 to 400,000 distinct CDR3 sequences listed, around 20% are singletons. The sequenced material came from blood, either unsorted or a sorted T cell fraction (not recorded which). The receptors come from a male donor with ankylosing spondylitis or in good health (not recorded which). Each CDR3 is given with its conserved first and last residue. The order of the fields is V gene, clone size, J gene, CDR3 length, D gene, CDR3 DNA, CDR3 protein. The D gene is left open where the match is weak. The size of a clone is reported for some rows only, either as once, few or many, or as a class for expanded clones.

V gene: TRBV6-2/TRBV6-3
clone size: NA
J gene: TRBJ2-3
CDR3 length: 20
D gene: TRBD2
CDR3 DNA: TGTGCCAGCAGTTACGAGGAACCGGGACTAGCGGGTTCTGACACAGATACGCAATATTTT
CDR3 protein: CASSYEEPGLAGSDTDTQYF

V gene: TRBV20-1
clone size: NA
J gene: TRBJ2-5
CDR3 length: 15
D gene: TRBD2
CDR3 DNA: TGCAGTGCTAGAGATCTGCGGGGGGGCCCAGAGACCCAGTACTTC
CDR3 protein: CSARDLRGGPETQYF

V gene: TRBV7-9
clone size: NA
J gene: TRBJ2-3
CDR3 length: 16
D gene: NA
CDR3 DNA: TGTGCCAGCAGCTTAGTTATCGCAAGGGCGACAGATACGCAGTATTTT
CDR3 protein: CASSLVIARATDTQYF

V gene: TRBV29-1
clone size: few
J gene: TRBJ2-5
CDR3 length: 16
D gene: TRBD2
CDR3 DNA: TGCAGCGTTGAAGAGGGAACGGGGGGGTTTCAAGAGACCCAGTACTTC
CDR3 protein: CSVEEGTGGFQETQYF

V gene: TRBV12-3/TRBV12-4
clone size: few
J gene: TRBJ2-2
CDR3 length: 16
D gene: NA
CDR3 DNA: TGTGCCAGCAGTTTTGTGGGGGGGGCCGGTACCGGGGAGCTGTTTTTT
CDR3 protein: CASSFVGGAGTGELFF

V gene: TRBV5-1
clone size: NA
J gene: TRBJ2-1
CDR3 length: 13
D gene: NA
CDR3 DNA: TGCGCCAGCATGGGGCAGTCCTACAATGAGCAGTTCTTC
CDR3 protein: CASMGQSYNEQFF

V gene: TRBV11-2
clone size: few
J gene: TRBJ2-7
CDR3 length: 15
D gene: NA
CDR3 DNA: TGTGCCAGCAGCCCCCTGTCGCCAGGGAATTACGAGCAGTACTTC
CDR3 protein: CASSPLSPGNYEQYF

V gene: TRBV28
clone size: NA
J gene: TRBJ2-5
CDR3 length: 15
D gene: NA
CDR3 DNA: TGTGCCAGCAGTCTCTCCAGGGGGGCGGTGGAGACCCAGTACTTC
CDR3 protein: CASSLSRGAVETQYF

V gene: TRBV15
clone size: few
J gene: TRBJ2-1
CDR3 length: 11
D gene: NA
CDR3 DNA: TGTGCCACCAGCAGCATCAATGAGCAGTTCTTC
CDR3 protein: CATSSINEQFF

V gene: TRBV2
clone size: NA
J gene: TRBJ2-3
CDR3 length: 15
D gene: TRBD1
CDR3 DNA: TGTGCCAGCAGCCAAGGGGGCTTGGATCCAGATACGCAGTATTTT
CDR3 protein: CASSQGGLDPDTQYF

V gene: TRBV6-1
clone size: few
J gene: TRBJ2-1
CDR3 length: 13
D gene: NA
CDR3 DNA: TGTGCCAGCGGGGAGACTAGGTACAATGAGCAGTTCTTC
CDR3 protein: CASGETRYNEQFF